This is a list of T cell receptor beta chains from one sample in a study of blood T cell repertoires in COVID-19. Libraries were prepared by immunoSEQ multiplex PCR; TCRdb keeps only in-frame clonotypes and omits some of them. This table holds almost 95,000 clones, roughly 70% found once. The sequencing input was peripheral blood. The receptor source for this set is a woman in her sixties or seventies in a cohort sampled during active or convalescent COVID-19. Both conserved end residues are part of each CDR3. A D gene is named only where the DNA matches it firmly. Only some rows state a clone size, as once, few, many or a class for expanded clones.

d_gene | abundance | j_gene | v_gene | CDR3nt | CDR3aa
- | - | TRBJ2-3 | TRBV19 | TGTGCCAGTAGTATAGCCCGGGGCACAGATACGCAGTATTTT | CASSIARGTDTQYF
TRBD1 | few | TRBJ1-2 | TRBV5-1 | TGCGCCAGCAGCCTAACTACAGGGGACAGTGGCTACACCTTC | CASSLTTGDSGYTF
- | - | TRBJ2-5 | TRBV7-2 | TGTGCCAGCAGGCGGGCAGCCCAAGAGACCCAGTACTTC | CASRRAAQETQYF
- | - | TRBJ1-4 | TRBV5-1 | TGCGCCAGCAGCTTGACAGGGAGTAATGAAAAACTGTTTTTT | CASSLTGSNEKLFF
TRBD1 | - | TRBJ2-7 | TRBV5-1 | TGCGCCAGCAGCTTGGATGGACAGGGCGCCGAGCAGTACTTC | CASSLDGQGAEQYF
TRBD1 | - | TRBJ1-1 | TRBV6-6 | TGTGCCAGCAGTCGAAGAAGGACAGGGCCGGGCACTGAAGCTTTCTTT | CASSRRRTGPGTEAFF
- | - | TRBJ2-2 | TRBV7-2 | TGTGCCAGCAGCTTAGTCAGGGTGCGTTCCGGGGAGCTGTTTTTT | CASSLVRVRSGELFF
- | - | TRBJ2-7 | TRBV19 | TGTGCCAGTAGTATGGGGCTCCCGCTAAGCTCCTACGAGCAGTACTTC | CASSMGLPLSSYEQYF
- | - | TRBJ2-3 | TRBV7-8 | TGTGCCAGCAGCTTAGTAAACAGGCCAGATACGCAGTATTTT | CASSLVNRPDTQYF
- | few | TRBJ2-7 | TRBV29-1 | TGCAGCGTCTCGATTACAGGGCAGTACGAGCAGTACTTC | CSVSITGQYEQYF
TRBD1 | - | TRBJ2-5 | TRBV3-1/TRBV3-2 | TGTGCCAGCAGCCAAGATAGGACAGGACAAGAGACCCAGTACTTC | CASSQDRTGQETQYF
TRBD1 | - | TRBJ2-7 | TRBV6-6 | TGTGCCAGCAGTTACCGGGACAGGGGGCGGGAGCAGTACTTC | CASSYRDRGREQYF
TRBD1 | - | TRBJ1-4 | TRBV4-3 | TGCGCCAGCAGCCAAAACAGGGGCGAAAAACTGTTTTTT | CASSQNRGEKLFF
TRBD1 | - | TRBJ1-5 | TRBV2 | TGTGCCAGCAGAGGGGACAGGGGGCCTCATCAGCCCCAGCATTTT | CASRGDRGPHQPQHF
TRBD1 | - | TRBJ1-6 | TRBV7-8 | TGTGCCAGCAGCAAAGGGACAGAGGGGTCGGGTGGGTCCCTCCACTTT | CASSKGTEGSGGSLHF
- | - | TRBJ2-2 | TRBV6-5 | TGTGCCAGCAGTCGACAGGCTCTTACCGGGGAGCTGTTTTTT | CASSRQALTGELFF
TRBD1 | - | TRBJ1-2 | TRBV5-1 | TGCGCCAGCAGCTTGGCCGGGGACAGCTCTGGGTATGGCTACACCTTC | CASSLAGDSSGYGYTF
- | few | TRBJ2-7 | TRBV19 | TGTGCCAGTAGTACAACAGGGAACCGAGCCGGCGAGCAGTACTTC | CASSTTGNRAGEQYF
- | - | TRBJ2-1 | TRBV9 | TGTGCCAGCAGCCCCTTCCCCCTCTACAATGAGCAGTTCTTC | CASSPFPLYNEQFF
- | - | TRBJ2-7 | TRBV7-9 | TGTGCCAGCAGCTTAGGTCAACAGCTGATCTACGAGCAGTACTTC | CASSLGQQLIYEQYF
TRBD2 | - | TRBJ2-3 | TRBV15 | TGTGCCACCAGCAGAGGCAGCGGGGGCCTCACAGATACGCAGTATTTT | CATSRGSGGLTDTQYF
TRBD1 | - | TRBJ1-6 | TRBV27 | TGTGCCAGCGGATCACCACCACCCGGGACAGATAAGGCCTGGGGGGCCCTCCACTTT | CASGSPPPGTDKAWGALHF
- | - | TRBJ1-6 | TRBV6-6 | TGTGCCAGCAGTCGAACGGACAGCCTCTCCTATAATTCACCCCTCCACTTT | CASSRTDSLSYNSPLHF
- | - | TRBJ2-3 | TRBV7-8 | TGTGCCAGCAGCTTAAGTGTTACAGGAGATACAGATACGCAGTATTTT | CASSLSVTGDTDTQYF
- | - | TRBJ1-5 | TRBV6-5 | TGTGCCAGCAGTTACTCCGCAGGGGATGGCAATCAGCCCCAGCATTTT | CASSYSAGDGNQPQHF
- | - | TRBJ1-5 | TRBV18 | TGTGCCAGCTCAAGCGAGGTGGGTAGCAATCAGCCCCAGCATTTT | CASSSEVGSNQPQHF
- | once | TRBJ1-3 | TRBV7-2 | TGTGCCAGCAGCTTAGCTGGTGACAGCTCTGGAAACACCATATATTTT | CASSLAGDSSGNTIYF
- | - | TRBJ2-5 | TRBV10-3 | TGTGCCACCTCCGGGACATCTTTGGAGACCCAGTACTTC | CATSGTSLETQYF
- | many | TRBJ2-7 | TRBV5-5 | TGTGCCAGCAGCTTACAGGGTTGGTCCTACGAGCAGTACTTC | CASSLQGWSYEQYF
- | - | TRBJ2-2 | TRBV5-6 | TGTGCCAGCAGCCCCCGGGGAACCGGGGAGCTGTTTTTT | CASSPRGTGELFF
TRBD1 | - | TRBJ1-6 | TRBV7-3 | TGTGCCAGCAGCTTAAGGGGGGCAGGGGGTAGATCACCCCTCCACTTT | CASSLRGAGGRSPLHF
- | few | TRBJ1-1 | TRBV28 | TGTGCCAGCAAGGCGGGTTTCACTGAAGCTTTCTTT | CASKAGFTEAFF
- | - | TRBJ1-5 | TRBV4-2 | TGTGCCAGCAGCCAAGAGGCAGGATCTTACAATCAGCCCCAGCATTTT | CASSQEAGSYNQPQHF
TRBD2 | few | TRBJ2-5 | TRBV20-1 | TGCAGTGCTAGTTACGGGTCAGCGGGGAACCAAGAGACCCAGTACTTC | CSASYGSAGNQETQYF
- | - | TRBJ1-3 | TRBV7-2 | TGTGCCAGCAGCTTAATGAATGTAGCTAGCTCTGGAAACACCATATATTTT | CASSLMNVASSGNTIYF
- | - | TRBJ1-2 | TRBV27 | TGTGCCAGCAGTTTCGGGAACCGCTATGGCTACACCTTC | CASSFGNRYGYTF
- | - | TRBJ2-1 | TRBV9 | TGTGCCAGCAGCGTAGGGACTATGTTTGACAATGAGCAGTTCTTC | CASSVGTMFDNEQFF
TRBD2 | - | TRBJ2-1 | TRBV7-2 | TGTGCCAGCAGCACTTTAGCGGGGGGGTACAATGAGCAGTTCTTC | CASSTLAGGYNEQFF
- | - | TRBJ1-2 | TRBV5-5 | TGTGCCAGCAGCTTGGCCGCAGAGTCCGGGGGCTACACCTTC | CASSLAAESGGYTF
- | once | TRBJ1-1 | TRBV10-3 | TGTGCCATCAGTGAGTCCGAAGGGAGGAACACTGAAGCTTTCTTT | CAISESEGRNTEAFF
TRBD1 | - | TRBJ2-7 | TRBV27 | TGTGCCAGCAGAAGTCCCGGACAGGGTGGCTTCTACGAGCAGTACTTC | CASRSPGQGGFYEQYF
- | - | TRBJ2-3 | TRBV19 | TGTGCCAGTAGTATAGGTTTCGGGTCGGGGGGCGAAGATACGCAGTATTTT | CASSIGFGSGGEDTQYF
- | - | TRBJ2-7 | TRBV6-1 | TGTGCCAGCAGTGAAGCACAGGGTGCCCTCTCCTACGAGCAGTACTTC | CASSEAQGALSYEQYF
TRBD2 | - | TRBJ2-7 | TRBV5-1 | TGCGCCAGCAGCATCAGCGGGGGGGCATCCTACGAGCAGTACTTC | CASSISGGASYEQYF
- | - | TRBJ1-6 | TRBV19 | TGTGCCAGTAGTATTGAAAGGGGGGGTTCACCCCTCCACTTT | CASSIERGGSPLHF
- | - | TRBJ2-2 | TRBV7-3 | TGTGCCAGCAGCTTATTGTCTGGGCCGGACACCGGGGAGCTGTTTTTT | CASSLLSGPDTGELFF
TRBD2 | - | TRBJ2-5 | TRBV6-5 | TGTGCCAGCAGCCCGGGGACTAGTCGATCAGAGACCCAGTACTTC | CASSPGTSRSETQYF
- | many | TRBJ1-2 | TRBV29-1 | TGCAGCGTTGAGGGTAGGGGTAACTATGGCTACACCTTC | CSVEGRGNYGYTF
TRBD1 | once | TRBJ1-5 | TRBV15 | TGTGCCACCAGCAGAGATCTCCGGGGACAGGGTGGCAATCAGCCCCAGCATTTT | CATSRDLRGQGGNQPQHF
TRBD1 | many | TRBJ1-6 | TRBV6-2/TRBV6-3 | TGTGCCAGCAGTTACCCGACAGGGGATAATTCACCCCTCCACTTT | CASSYPTGDNSPLHF
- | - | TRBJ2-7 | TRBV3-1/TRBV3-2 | TGTGCCAGCAGCACTCCAGGGGTAGCCTACGAGCAGTACTTC | CASSTPGVAYEQYF
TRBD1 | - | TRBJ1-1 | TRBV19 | TGTGCCAGTAGTCCACCTGGACAGGTAATGAACACTGAAGCTTTCTTT | CASSPPGQVMNTEAFF
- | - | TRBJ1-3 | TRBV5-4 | TGTGCCAGCAGCTTGGACCTCAGCTCTGGAAACACCATATATTTT | CASSLDLSSGNTIYF